This TCR beta chain originates from a study of Ad26.COV2.S vaccination and SARS-CoV-2 variants. Some clones are missing from TCRdb's copy, which holds only in-frame ones; the method was immunoSEQ multiplex PCR. This table has about 350,000 clones, 75% to 90% appearing once. The treatment was: some 20 received Ad26.COV2.S at low or high dose, single or two shots; about 5 received placebo; per-sample allocation not given. After the first vaccine or placebo injection, samples were drawn on day 63. Broader study findings: It was found that vaccine and placebo recipients had similar non-spike TCR breadth.

With 4 bases removed from V and 4 bases from J, the gap between germline ends came to 10 bases. CDR1 and CDR2 from the germline V gene are ENHRY and SYGVKD. CDR3 length equals 13 residues. With regard to this clone: The antigen is unknown.

This TCR derives from a person aged 18-65 years who received the Ad26.COV2.S COVID-19 vaccine or a placebo. The rearrangement uses TRBV10-3 and TRBJ1-1, with D hard to call. The sample in question was peripheral blood, obtained in a trial of Ad26.COV2.S vaccine versus placebo. CDR3 sequence reads: CAISAEVSTEAFF. CDR3 DNA sequence: TGTGCCATCAGTGCCGAGGTGAGCACTGAAGCTTTCTTT.